This T cell receptor beta chain was sequenced for a study of shared clonotypes between healthy human individuals. The study's findings and limits: Clonotype sharing among donors was expected to depend on sequencing depth.

Running of the assay took place at deep level. TCRdb's table, derived via immunoSEQ multiplex PCR, lists solely in-frame clones and lacks some. The repertoire consists of roughly 1 million clones, with approximately 68% occurring once and the leading ten covering about 1.5%. The CDR3 is 17 residues long. Germline CDR1 and CDR2: SNHLY and FYNNEI. Trimming pared 8 bases from V and 1 base from J, leaving 24 bases between. With respect to this clone: Its antigen is undetermined.

Naive CD4+ cells were CD45RA-selected; the remaining cells were memory. The gene calls are TRBV2 and TRBJ2-7, with D perhaps TRBD1 (5 bases). Specimen: memory CD4+ T cells sorted from blood. As for subset: CD45RA-negative fraction. The sequence was collected from a man aged 18 to 30 in good health. CDR3 sequence reads: CASGVPRTIRESYEQYF. The CDR3 region has the DNA TGTGCCAGCGGTGTTCCACGAACCATCAGGGAATCCTACGAGCAGTACTTC.